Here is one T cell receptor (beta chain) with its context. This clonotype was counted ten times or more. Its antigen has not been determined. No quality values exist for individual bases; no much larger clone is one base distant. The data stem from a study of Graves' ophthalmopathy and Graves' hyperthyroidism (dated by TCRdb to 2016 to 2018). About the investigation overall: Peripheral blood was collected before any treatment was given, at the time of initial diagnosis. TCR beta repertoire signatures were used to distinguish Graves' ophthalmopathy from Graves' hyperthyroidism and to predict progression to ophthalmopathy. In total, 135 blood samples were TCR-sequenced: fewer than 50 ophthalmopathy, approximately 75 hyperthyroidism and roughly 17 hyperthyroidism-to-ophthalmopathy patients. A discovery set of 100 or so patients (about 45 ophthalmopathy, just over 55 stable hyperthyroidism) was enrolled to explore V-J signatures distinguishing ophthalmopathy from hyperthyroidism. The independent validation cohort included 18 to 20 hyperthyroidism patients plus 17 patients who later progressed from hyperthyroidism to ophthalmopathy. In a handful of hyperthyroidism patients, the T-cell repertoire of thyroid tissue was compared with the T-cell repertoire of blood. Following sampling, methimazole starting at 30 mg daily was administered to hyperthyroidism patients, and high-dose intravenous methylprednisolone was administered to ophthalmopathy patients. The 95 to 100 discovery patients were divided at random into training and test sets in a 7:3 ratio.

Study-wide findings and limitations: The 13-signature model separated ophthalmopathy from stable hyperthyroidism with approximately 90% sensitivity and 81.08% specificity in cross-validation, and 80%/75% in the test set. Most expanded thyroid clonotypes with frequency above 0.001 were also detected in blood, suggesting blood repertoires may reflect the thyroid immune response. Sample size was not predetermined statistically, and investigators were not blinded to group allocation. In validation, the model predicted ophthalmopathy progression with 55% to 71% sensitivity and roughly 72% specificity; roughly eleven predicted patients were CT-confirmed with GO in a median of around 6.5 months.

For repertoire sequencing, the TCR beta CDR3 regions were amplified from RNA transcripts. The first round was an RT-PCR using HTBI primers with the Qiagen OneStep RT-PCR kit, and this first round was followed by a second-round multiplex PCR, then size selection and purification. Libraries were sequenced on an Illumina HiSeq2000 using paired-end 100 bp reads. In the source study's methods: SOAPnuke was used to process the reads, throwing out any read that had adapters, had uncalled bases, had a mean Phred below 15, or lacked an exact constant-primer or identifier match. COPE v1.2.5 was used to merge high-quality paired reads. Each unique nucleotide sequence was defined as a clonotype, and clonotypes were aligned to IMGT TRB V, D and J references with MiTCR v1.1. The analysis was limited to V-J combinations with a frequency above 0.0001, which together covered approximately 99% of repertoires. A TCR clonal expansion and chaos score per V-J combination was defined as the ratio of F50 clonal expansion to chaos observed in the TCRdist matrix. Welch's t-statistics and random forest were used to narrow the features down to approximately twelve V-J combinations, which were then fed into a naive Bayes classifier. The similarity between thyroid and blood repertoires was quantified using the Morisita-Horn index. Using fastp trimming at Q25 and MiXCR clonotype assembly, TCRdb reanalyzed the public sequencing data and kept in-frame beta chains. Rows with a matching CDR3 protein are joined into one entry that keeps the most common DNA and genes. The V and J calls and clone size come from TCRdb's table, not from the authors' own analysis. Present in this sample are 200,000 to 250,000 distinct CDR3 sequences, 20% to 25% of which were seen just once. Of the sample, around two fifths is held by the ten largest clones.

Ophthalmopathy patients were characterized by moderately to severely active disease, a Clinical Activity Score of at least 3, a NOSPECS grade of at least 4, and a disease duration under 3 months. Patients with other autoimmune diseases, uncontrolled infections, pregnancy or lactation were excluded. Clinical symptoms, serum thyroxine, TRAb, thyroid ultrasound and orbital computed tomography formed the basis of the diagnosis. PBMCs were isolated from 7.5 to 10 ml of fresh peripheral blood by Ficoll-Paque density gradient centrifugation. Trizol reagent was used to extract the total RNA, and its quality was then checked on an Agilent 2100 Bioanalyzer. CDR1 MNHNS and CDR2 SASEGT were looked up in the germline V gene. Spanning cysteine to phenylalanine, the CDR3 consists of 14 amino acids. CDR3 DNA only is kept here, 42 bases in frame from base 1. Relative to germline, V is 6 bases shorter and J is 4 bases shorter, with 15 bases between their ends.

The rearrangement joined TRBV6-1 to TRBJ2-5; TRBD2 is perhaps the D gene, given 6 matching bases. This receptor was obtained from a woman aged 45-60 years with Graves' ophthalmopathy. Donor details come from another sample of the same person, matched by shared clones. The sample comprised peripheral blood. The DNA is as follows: TGTGCCAGCAGGCCCGGGGGTGCGACAGAGACCCAGTACTTC. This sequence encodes CASRPGGATETQYF.